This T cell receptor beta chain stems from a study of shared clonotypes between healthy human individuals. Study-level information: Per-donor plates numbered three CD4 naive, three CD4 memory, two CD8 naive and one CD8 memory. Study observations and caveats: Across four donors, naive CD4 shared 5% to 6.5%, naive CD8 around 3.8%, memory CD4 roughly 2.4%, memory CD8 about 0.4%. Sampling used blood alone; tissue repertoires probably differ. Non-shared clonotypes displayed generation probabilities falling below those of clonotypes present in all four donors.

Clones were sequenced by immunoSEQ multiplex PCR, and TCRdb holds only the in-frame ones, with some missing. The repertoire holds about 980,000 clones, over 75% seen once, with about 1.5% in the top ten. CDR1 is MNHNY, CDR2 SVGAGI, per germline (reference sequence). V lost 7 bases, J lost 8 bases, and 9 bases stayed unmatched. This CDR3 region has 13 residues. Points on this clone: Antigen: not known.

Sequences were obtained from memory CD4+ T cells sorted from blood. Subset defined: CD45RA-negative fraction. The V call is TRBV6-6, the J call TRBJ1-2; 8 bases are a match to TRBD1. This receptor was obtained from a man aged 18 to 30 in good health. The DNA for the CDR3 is TGTGCCAGCACCGAGACAGGGGCTAGGGGCTACACCTTC. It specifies CASTETGARGYTF.